This is a list of T cell receptor beta chains from one sample in a study of T cells in Graves' hyperthyroidism and ophthalmopathy. One entry per CDR3 protein, called by TCRdb with MiXCR from the multiplex PCR reads. Of 600,000 or so distinct CDR3 sequences in the sample, around 45% were seen once. Sequencing was performed on peripheral blood or thyroid tissue (not recorded which). These receptors were collected from a woman aged 18-35 years with Graves' hyperthyroidism. Each CDR3 is given with its conserved first and last residue. The D gene is left open where the match is weak. Only some rows state a clone size, as once, few, many or a class for expanded clones.

clone_size	v_call	d_call	j_call	cdr3_nt	cdr3_aa
.	TRBV20-1	.	TRBJ2-2	TGCAGTGCTGACTCCAGGGGAAGCACCGGGGAGCTGTTTTTT	CSADSRGSTGELFF
.	TRBV14	TRBD1	TRBJ2-5	TGTGCCAGCAGCCAAGGACAGGGGGCGATTCTCCAAGAGACCCAGTACTTC	CASSQGQGAILQETQYF
few	TRBV7-8	TRBD1	TRBJ1-1	TGTGCCAGCAGCCCTCAGACAGGGCTGAACACTGAAGCTTTCTTT	CASSPQTGLNTEAFF
.	TRBV29-1	.	TRBJ1-1	TGCAGCGTGTCAGGGCCGATGAACACTGAAGCTTTCTTT	CSVSGPMNTEAFF
once	TRBV7-9	TRBD1	TRBJ1-4	TGTGCCAGCAGCTGGGACAGAAACCCTACTTTT	CASSWDRNPTF
once	TRBV19	.	TRBJ2-2	TGTGCCAGTAGTCGCAGGGGGGAGCTGTTTTTT	CASSRRGELFF
few	TRBV29-1	TRBD1	TRBJ1-1	TGCAGCGTTGGGCCAGGGGGGGGAACTGAAGCTTTCTTT	CSVGPGGGTEAFF
few	TRBV9	.	TRBJ1-1	TGTGCCAGCAGCGTAGGTGGGGGCGCGCACACTGAAGCTTTCTTT	CASSVGGGAHTEAFF
.	TRBV20-1	.	TRBJ1-2	TGCAGTGCTAGAGATCAGGGAGGCAACTATGGCTACACCTTC	CSARDQGGNYGYTF
.	TRBV7-9	.	TRBJ2-7	TGTGCCAGCAGCCTATGGCAGGAAGGGGAGCAGTACTTC	CASSLWQEGEQYF
.	TRBV19	.	TRBJ1-5	TGTGCCAGTAGTATAGGTGCGGGGCCGGAGCCCCAGCATTTT	CASSIGAGPEPQHF
few	TRBV25-1	.	TRBJ1-6	TGTGCCAGCACCTGGGGGCCCTTGGGTTCACCCCTCCACTTT	CASTWGPLGSPLHF
.	TRBV7-2	TRBD1	TRBJ1-1	TGTGCCAGCAGCGGTCGGGCAGGGGGGAACACTGAAGCTTTCTTT	CASSGRAGGNTEAFF
once	TRBV6-5	TRBD1	TRBJ1-2	TGTGCCAGCAGTATCTACGGGACAGGGGCCTATGGCTACACCTTC	CASSIYGTGAYGYTF
few	TRBV11-1	.	TRBJ1-1	TGTGCCAGCAGCTTTCTGACAGGCGAAGCTTTCTTT	CASSFLTGEAFF
many	TRBV2	.	TRBJ1-5	TGTGCCAGCAAGGGCAGGGAAGGCAATCAGCCCCAGCATTTT	CASKGREGNQPQHF
.	TRBV12-3/TRBV12-4	.	TRBJ2-1	TGTGCCAGCAGTTTCTCAGCGGGTGAGCAGTTCTTC	CASSFSAGEQFF
many	TRBV7-7	.	TRBJ2-5	TGTGCTAGCAGCTTCGGCTGGGGAGAGACCCAGTACTTC	CASSFGWGETQYF
few	TRBV9	.	TRBJ2-7	TGTGCCAGCAGCGTAGACTCGGAGGCCCAGACTTACGAGCAGTACTTC	CASSVDSEAQTYEQYF
.	TRBV24-1	.	TRBJ1-5	TGTGCCACCAGTACAGGGACCCAGCCCCAGCATTTT	CATSTGTQPQHF
few	TRBV9	.	TRBJ1-3	TGTGCCAGCAGCTCCCAGGGAGGGAGAGGCACCATATATTTT	CASSSQGGRGTIYF
.	TRBV10-3	.	TRBJ2-5	TGTGCCACCGCGCAGGGTATCGAGACCCAGTACTTC	CATAQGIETQYF
many	TRBV7-9	.	TRBJ2-5	TGTGCCAGCAGCTTCACAGCCCAAGAGACCCAGTACTTC	CASSFTAQETQYF
.	TRBV19	TRBD2	TRBJ2-5	TGTGCCAGTAGACCCCCGGGAGGGCCTAGGGAGACCCAGTACTTC	CASRPPGGPRETQYF
once	TRBV29-1	.	TRBJ2-7	TGCAGCGTTGATGGGCAGGGGACCTACGAGCAGTACTTC	CSVDGQGTYEQYF
.	TRBV11-2	TRBD1	TRBJ1-5	TGTGCCGGCAACAGGGGATTGAGCAATCGGCCCCAGCATTTT	CAGNRGLSNRPQHF
few	TRBV7-9	.	TRBJ1-1	TGTGCCAGCAGCCAATCCGGGGTGAACACTGAAGCTTTCTTT	CASSQSGVNTEAFF
.	TRBV2	.	TRBJ1-6	TGTGCCAGCAGCGACGCTGGGCAGGGACCACCCCTCCACTTT	CASSDAGQGPPLHF
.	TRBV7-2	TRBD1	TRBJ2-5	TGCGCCAGCAGCCAAGGTCCTCGAGGCACAGGGGAAGAGACCCAGTGCTTC	CASSQGPRGTGEETQCF
many	TRBV15	TRBD1	TRBJ1-6	TGTGCCACCAGCAGAGGGGGGACAGGGGGCAGAAATTCACCCCTCCACTTT	CATSRGGTGGRNSPLHF
few	TRBV14	.	TRBJ1-2	TGTGCCAGCAGCCAAGATCCGGCAGACTTCTATGGCTACACCTTC	CASSQDPADFYGYTF
.	TRBV6-5	.	TRBJ1-2	TGTGCCAGCAGTCCCCCAGGGTCAAACCACTATGGCTACACCTTC	CASSPPGSNHYGYTF
once	TRBV7-6	.	TRBJ1-1	TGCGCCAGCAGTGCATCGGGGAACAGCGTTACTGAAGCTTTCTTT	CASSASGNSVTEAFF
.	TRBV10-3	.	TRBJ1-5	TGTGCCATCAGGCCGGGACTAGCCCTTGGGTTGGAGACCCAGCATTTT	CAIRPGLALGLETQHF
.	TRBV7-4	TRBD1	TRBJ1-4	TGTGCCAGCAGCTTAGTTACAGGGACAGATGAAAAACTGTTTTTT	CASSLVTGTDEKLFF
few	TRBV2	.	TRBJ1-1	TGTGCCAGCAGAGAACAGGTCGCGGTGGGAGGTGAAGCTTTCTTT	CASREQVAVGGEAFF
many	TRBV29-1	.	TRBJ1-2	TGCAGCGTTGAAGATCCGAGGGGACAAGGAAACTATGGCTACACCTTC	CSVEDPRGQGNYGYTF
.	TRBV19	.	TRBJ1-4	TGTGCCAGTAGTAGGTCTAGCGGGGGATCCGGTGAAAAACTGTTTTTT	CASSRSSGGSGEKLFF
.	TRBV11-2	.	TRBJ2-2	TGTGCCAGCAGCCCCAGCGGGTTACAAGCCAACACCGGGGAGCTGTTTTTT	CASSPSGLQANTGELFF
once	TRBV11-2	.	TRBJ1-2	TGTGCCAGCAGCCCAGGAGGGCACGGAAACTATGGCTACACCTTC	CASSPGGHGNYGYTF
.	TRBV20-1	.	TRBJ2-7	TGCAGTGCTAGTAGGGCCGGGCTCTCCTACGAGCAGTACTTC	CSASRAGLSYEQYF
.	TRBV6-5	.	TRBJ1-3	TGTGCCAGCAGTCGGGCCTATGGCTACACCATATATTTT	CASSRAYGYTIYF
.	TRBV7-3	.	TRBJ1-3	TGTGCCAGCAGCCCCATAGGGGATGGAAACACCATATATTTT	CASSPIGDGNTIYF
.	TRBV11-3	.	TRBJ1-1	TGTGCCAGCGGAGTAGGGTGGACTGAAGCTTTCTTT	CASGVGWTEAFF
many	TRBV7-9	.	TRBJ2-5	TGTGCCAGCAGCTTTGCTAGCACGGAGACCCAGTACTTC	CASSFASTETQYF
many	TRBV25-1	.	TRBJ1-2	TGTGCCAGCAGTGATGAGACATTACGAGATGGCTACACCTTC	CASSDETLRDGYTF
once	TRBV10-3	TRBD1	TRBJ1-4	TGTGCCATCAGTGTTGGGGGGACAGGGAACGAAAAACTGTTTTTT	CAISVGGTGNEKLFF
.	TRBV14	TRBD2	TRBJ2-5	TGTGCTAGAGGGACTAGCGGACAAGAGACCCAGTACTTC	CARGTSGQETQYF
many	TRBV7-9	.	TRBJ1-1	TGTGCCAGCAGCTTAGACCCAGGGAGCACTGAAGCTTTCTTT	CASSLDPGSTEAFF
.	TRBV29-1	.	TRBJ2-5	TGCAGCGTTGAAGATCGGGGCTCAGGGACCCAGTACTTC	CSVEDRGSGTQYF
few	TRBV7-9	TRBD1	TRBJ1-2	TGTGCCAGCAGCGTAGTGACAGGGTCTGGCTACACCTTC	CASSVVTGSGYTF
.	TRBV20-1	.	TRBJ2-7	TGCAGTGTGAGGGAGATTCTCTACGAGCAGTACTTC	CSVREILYEQYF
.	TRBV7-6	.	TRBJ2-7	TGTGCCAGCTTGGTCAGCTACGAGCAGTACTTC	CASLVSYEQYF
many	TRBV25-1	TRBD2	TRBJ2-5	TGTGCCAGCGGGGGGCTAGCGGGAGGGCCGGGGACCCAGTACTTC	CASGGLAGGPGTQYF
.	TRBV19	.	TRBJ1-5	TGTGCCAGTAGCCCCGTTACGATTCGGCCCCAGCATTTT	CASSPVTIRPQHF